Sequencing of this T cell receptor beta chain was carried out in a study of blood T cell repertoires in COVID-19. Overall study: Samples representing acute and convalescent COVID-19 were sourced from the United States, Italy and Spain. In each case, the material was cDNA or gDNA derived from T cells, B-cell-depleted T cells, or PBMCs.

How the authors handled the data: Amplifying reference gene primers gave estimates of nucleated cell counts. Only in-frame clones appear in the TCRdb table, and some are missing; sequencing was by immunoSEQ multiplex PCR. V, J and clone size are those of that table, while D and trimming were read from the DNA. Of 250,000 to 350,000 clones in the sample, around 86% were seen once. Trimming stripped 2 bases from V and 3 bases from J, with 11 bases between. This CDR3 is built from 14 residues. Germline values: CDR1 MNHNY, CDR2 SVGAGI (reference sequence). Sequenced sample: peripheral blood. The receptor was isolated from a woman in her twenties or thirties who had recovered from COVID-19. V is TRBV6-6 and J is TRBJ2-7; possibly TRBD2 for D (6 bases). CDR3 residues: CASSYPGGGYEQYF. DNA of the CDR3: TGTGCCAGCAGTTACCCCGGGGGAGGCTACGAGCAGTACTTC.